Presented here are 17 T cell receptor beta chains from one specimen sequenced in a study of blood T cell repertoires in COVID-19. The data were produced by immunoSEQ multiplex PCR, yet TCRdb's version contains in-frame clones alone and is incomplete. This sample has roughly 80,000 clones, with around 80% found just once. Sequenced material: peripheral blood. These receptors came from a human donor in a cohort sampled during active COVID-19.

V gene TRBV6-6 combines with J gene TRBJ1-6; TRBD1 agrees at 7 bases. Trimming cost V 2 bases and J 10 bases; bases outside gene matches: 8. CDR1 and CDR2 from the germline V gene are MNHNY and SVGAGI (reference sequence). The CDR3 length is 15 residues. This chain's CDR3 is CASSYETGRRSPLHF. The CDR3 coding sequence is TGTGCCAGCAGTTACGAGACAGGGAGGAGGTCACCCCTCCACTTT.

This chain links TRBV5-4 with TRBJ2-3; 8 bases match TRBD2. CDR1 is SGHNT and CDR2 is YYREEE in the germline V gene (reference sequence). J gave up 0 bases and V 5 bases, and 8 bases lay outside the gene matches. The CDR3 length is 16 residues. CDR3 loop: CASRSAAGGSTDTQYF. The CDR3 DNA follows: TGTGCCAGCAGATCGGCGGCGGGGGGCAGCACAGATACGCAGTATTTT. Looking up the rest from reference TRBV5-4 and TRBJ2-3 gives the full variable domain: ETGVTQSPTHLIKTRGQQVTLRCSSQSGHNTVSWYQQALGQGPQFIFQYYREEENGRGNFPPRFSGLQFPNYSSELNVNALELDDSALYLCASRSAAGGSTDTQYFGPGTRLTVL.

The gene calls are TRBV6-6 and TRBJ1-6; D gene unclear. V was clipped by 6 bases and J by 2 bases, with 8 bases between them. The CDR3 totals 14 residues. Germline values: CDR1 MNHNY, CDR2 SVGAGI (reference sequence). CDR3 DNA sequence: TGTGCCAGCAGCCCCCGGGCCTATAATTCACCCCTCCACTTT. Translation gives CASSPRAYNSPLHF.

This rearrangement joins TRBV6-6 to TRBJ2-7, with a weak D call TRBD1 (5 bases). V shed 5 bases and J shed 2 bases, with 13 bases lying between them. Germline V gene lookup returns CDR1 MNHNY and CDR2 SVGAGI (reference sequence). This CDR3 comprises 14 residues. CDR3 protein: CASSKEQVTYEQYF. The CDR3 nucleotides read TGTGCCAGCAGTAAGGAACAGGTCACCTACGAGCAGTACTTC.

This chain links TRBV7-8 with TRBJ1-3, with 9 bases matching TRBD1. CDR1 is SGHVS and CDR2 is FQNEAQ in the germline V gene. Germline trimming cut 5 bases from V and 5 bases from J; bases unmatched to any gene: 4. The CDR3 runs to 14 residues. The CDR3 spells CASSRGQGRNTIYF. CDR3 bases: TGTGCCAGCAGCCGAGGACAGGGGAGAAACACCATATATTTT.

V is TRBV12-3 or TRBV12-4 and J is TRBJ2-7, with 8 bases that match TRBD1. The ends lost 5 bases at V and 1 base at J; junction bases unmatched: 1. CDR3 length: 13 residues. The CDR3 coding sequence is TGTGCCAGCAGTGGGGACAGGTCCTACGAGCAGTACTTC. Protein: CASSGDRSYEQYF.

The V call is TRBV18, the J call TRBJ1-6, with D maybe TRBD1 (5 bases). The germline CDR1 and CDR2 sequences are KGHSH and LQKENI. CDR3 length: 14 amino acids. The V end was cut by 2 bases, the J end by 10 bases, with 12 bases between. The CDR3 DNA sequence: TGTGCCAGCTCACCAGACAGCCCCCCCTCACCCCTCCACTTT. This encodes CASSPDSPPSPLHF.

The chain combines TRBV19 with TRBJ2-3; 7 positions agree with TRBD2. Germline CDR1 and CDR2: LNHDA and SQIVND (reference sequence). Losses at the gene ends were 5 bases for V and 2 bases for J; bases not matched to a gene: 7. This CDR3 comprises 15 residues. CDR3 sequence (DNA): TGTGCCAGTAGTGCTAGCGGTCTCAACACAGATACGCAGTATTTT. Translation gives CASSASGLNTDTQYF.

This clone has a handful of counts. The chain has TRBV19 and TRBJ2-7, with 9 bases fitting TRBD2. From germline, CDR1 is LNHDA and CDR2 SQIVND (reference sequence). The CDR3 has 22 residues. V lost 3 bases to trimming and J lost 2 bases; unmatched junction nucleotides: 26. The CDR3 reads CASSIRQPRPGTSRRGTYEQYF. The CDR3 bases are TGTGCCAGTAGTATCCGGCAACCCAGGCCCGGGACTAGCCGTCGAGGGACCTACGAGCAGTACTTC.

V gene TRBV28 combines with J gene TRBJ1-1; possible D gene TRBD1, 6 bases. Trimming took 11 bases from V and 5 from J, leaving 24 bases between them. The CDR3 is made up of 15 amino acids. Germline loops: CDR1 MDHEN, CDR2 SYDVKM. CDR3 sequence reads: CAFSPQGRGGTEAFF. The CDR3 coding sequence is TGTGCCTTCTCACCTCAGGGGCGGGGAGGGACTGAAGCTTTCTTT.

This sequence joins TRBV27 and TRBJ1-6; a possible D gene is TRBD1 (6 bases). The germline V and J ends were trimmed by 3 bases and 8 bases, with 17 bases remaining between them. Germline loops: CDR1 MNHEY, CDR2 SMNVEV (reference sequence). This CDR3 is built from 16 residues. The CDR3, as DNA: TGTGCCAGCAGTTTTCAGGGGCAGGGCTTTTATTCACCCCTCCACTTT. This codes for CASSFQGQGFYSPLHF.

The chain has TRBV11-2 and TRBJ1-2, with TRBD1 as a possible D gene (5 bases). V was pared by 1 base and J by 5 bases, with 17 bases between. The CDR3 contains 16 residues. The germline V gene encodes CDR1 SGHAT and CDR2 FQNNGV. In nucleotides, the CDR3 is TGTGCCAGCAGCTTAGGACAGCCCGGCTATTTGTATGGCTACACCTTC. Translating it yields CASSLGQPGYLYGYTF. Looking up the rest from reference TRBV11-2 and TRBJ1-2 gives the full variable domain: EAGVAQSPRYKIIEKRQSVAFWCNPISGHATLYWYQQILGQGPKLLIQFQNNGVVDDSQLPKDRFSAERLKGVDSTLKIQPAKLEDSAVYLCASSLGQPGYLYGYTFGSGTRLTVV.

The gene calls are TRBV6-6 and TRBJ1-6; D is uncertain. The V end was cut by 8 bases, the J end by 10 bases, with 18 bases between. CDR1 MNHNY and CDR2 SVGAGI come from the germline V gene (reference sequence). The length of the CDR3 is 14 residues. The CDR3 nucleotides are TGTGCCAGCGCCTACAGAGGGCTGCAATCACCCCTCCACTTT. This codes for CASAYRGLQSPLHF.

The chain has TRBV12-5 and TRBJ2-5; D is unclear. Trimming took off 3 bases at V and 2 bases at J, with 7 bases between the two ends. The CDR3 loop spans 13 amino acids. Germline V gives CDR1 LGHNT, CDR2 FRNRAP. CDR3 sequence (DNA): TGTGCTAGTGGTTTAAGTCGGCAAGAGACCCAGTACTTC. Its translation: CASGLSRQETQYF.

The chain links TRBV28 to TRBJ2-2; D call uncertain. This CDR3 has 17 amino acids. Germline CDR1 is MDHEN and CDR2 is SYDVKM. Trimming removed 7 bases from V and 1 base from J, with 19 bases in between. CDR3 in DNA: TGTGCCAGCACCCGAGGTTCCCGAACGTTGAACACCGGGGAGCTGTTTTTT. Translation gives CASTRGSRTLNTGELFF.

This chain links TRBV6-5 with TRBJ2-6, with 8 nucleotides matching TRBD2. The germline gives CDR1 MNHEY, CDR2 SVGAGI. The CDR3 totals 15 residues. V gave up 6 bases and J gave up 2 bases; unmatched junction bases: 3. For the CDR3, the DNA is TGTGCCAGCAGCCCGGGGGGGGCTGGGGCCAACGTCCTGACTTTC. This encodes CASSPGGAGANVLTF.

The chain links TRBV7-9 to TRBJ2-7; 8 nucleotides align to TRBD1. The CDR3 covers 14 residues. The V gene end was trimmed by 4 bases and the J gene end by 7 bases; junction bases not matched to a gene: 9. Germline V gene sequence: CDR1 SEHNR, CDR2 FQNEAQ (reference sequence). This CDR3 reads CASSYGTGPGEQYF. CDR3 DNA: TGTGCCAGCAGCTACGGGACAGGACCGGGGGAGCAGTACTTC.